This TCR beta chain was obtained from a study of T cells in Graves' hyperthyroidism and ophthalmopathy. The wider study: Pretreatment peripheral blood was obtained at initial diagnosis. Study results and limitations: It was a median around 6 months before onset that the model predicted ophthalmopathy.

Researchers amplified the TCR beta CDR3 regions from RNA transcripts. Initially, a first-round RT-PCR of the TCR CDR3 employed the HTBI primer set. MiXCR was run by TCRdb on the multiplex PCR reads, yielding one entry per CDR3 protein. This sample has about 560,000 distinct CDR3 sequences, with over 15% found just once. In this sample, this clonotype turned up a few times. Its antigen is not known. A much larger clone lies one base from this, so it may be a read error. The material sequenced was blood. The origin of this receptor is a woman aged 18-29 years with Graves' hyperthyroidism.

CDR3 nucleotides: TGTACCAGCAGTTCACCGGGACAGGGGGCTTACGAGCAGTACTTC. This sequence encodes CTSSSPGQGAYEQYF. The gene calls are TRBV28 and TRBJ2-7; 12 nucleotides agree with TRBD1. There are 15 residues in the CDR3. From germline, CDR1 is MDHEN and CDR2 SYDVKM.